This paragraph reports one T cell receptor (beta chain). No antigen is known for it. All gene names here are mouse names. The read terminates 1 residue ahead of where the CDR3 ends, so the germline J gene completes it. The data belong to a study of tissue T cells after allogeneic stem cell transplantation. Study observations and caveats: Anatomically similar tissues had similar TCR repertoires within each patient.

Data came from immunoSEQ multiplex PCR; TCRdb stores just in-frame clones and leaves some out. The sample carries more than 40,000 clones, over 70% recorded once. This CDR3 is built from 16 residues. J gave up 2 bases and V 0 bases, and 6 bases lay outside the gene matches. Germline CDR1 is GKSSPN and CDR2 is SITVG. The sequencing sample was made of sorted cells pooled from one or two spleens. The chain couples TRBV31 to TRBJ2-3, with TRBD2 matching over 9 bases. This clonotype was sampled from a pool of C57BL/6 mice in good health. Partial CDR3 DNA: TGTGCCTGGAGTCTTCTGGGGGGGTTTAATGCAGAAACGCTGTAT. Residues: CAWSLLGGFNAETLY. The CDR3 reads in full as CAWSLLGGFNAETLYF.